These 22 T cell receptor beta chains came from one sample sequenced in a study of cytotoxic CD8 clonotypes in ibrutinib-treated CLL. Produced via immunoSEQ multiplex PCR; TCRdb's table is partial and in-frame only. The profile shows 110,000 to 150,000 clones, 70% to 80% of them singletons. The sample was PBMCs, taken after 12 months of ibrutinib treatment. These receptors all come from a human donor with chronic lymphocytic leukemia.

This rearrangement joins TRBV6-5 to TRBJ2-7, with D possibly being TRBD1 (6 bases). Trimming pared 4 bases from V and 5 bases from J, leaving 9 bases between. This CDR3 comprises 12 residues. Germline V gives CDR1 MNHEY, CDR2 SVGAGI. The CDR3 reads CASSSGDNEQYF. Here the CDR3 DNA reads TGTGCCAGCAGTTCCGGGGACAACGAGCAGTACTTC.

The chain is built from TRBV5-4 and TRBJ2-7, with a tentative D call TRBD1 (5 bases). V was cut by 4 bases and J by 6 bases, with 17 bases left in between. Germline V gene sequence: CDR1 SGHNT, CDR2 YYREEE (reference sequence). There are 14 residues in the CDR3. The CDR3, as DNA: TGTGCCAGCAGCCAAGGGGTGGGCCCGAGCGAGCAGTACTTC. Its protein product is CASSQGVGPSEQYF.

This clone was counted once. The chain has TRBV5-4 and TRBJ2-5; D is possibly TRBD1 (6 bases). Germline V gene sequence: CDR1 SGHNT, CDR2 YYREEE (reference sequence). The V and J ends lost 4 bases and 5 bases respectively, with 21 bases between them. The CDR3 extends over 16 amino acids. The CDR3, as DNA: TGTGCCAGCAGCGCCAGGGGAGCGGACCTTGGGGAGACCCAGTACTTC. As protein: CASSARGADLGETQYF.

This clone was picked up a small number of times. The genes are TRBV7-8 and TRBJ2-6; D tentatively reads TRBD1 or TRBD2 (5 bases each). Germline CDR1 is SGHVS and CDR2 is FQNEAQ. The CDR3 spans 19 residues. Trimming removed 4 bases from V and 3 bases from J, with 22 bases in between. CDR3 nucleotide sequence: TGTGCCAGCAGCTCAGGCCTCCGAACGGGAAGGGGTGGGGCCAACGTCCTGACTTTC. The encoded protein is CASSSGLRTGRGGANVLTF.

The CDR3 is CASSTTTSGRTGQYF. As DNA, the CDR3 is TGTGCCAGCAGTACCACGACTAGCGGGAGGACCGGGCAGTACTTC. This chain joins TRBV6-5 and TRBJ2-7; TRBD2 aligns across 13 bases. V lost 5 bases to trimming and J lost 9 bases; unmatched junction nucleotides: 10. The CDR3 spans 15 residues. From germline, CDR1 is MNHEY and CDR2 SVGAGI.

The chain couples TRBV2 to TRBJ2-1, with a tentative D call TRBD1 (6 bases). The CDR3 is 13 residues long. CDR1 and CDR2 (germline): SNHLY, FYNNEI. V lost 8 bases, J lost 7 bases, and 15 bases lay in between. The DNA for the CDR3 is TGTGCCAGCTGTAGGGGGTTGGGGAATGAGCAGTTCTTC. Amino acids: CASCRGLGNEQFF.

The rearrangement links TRBV19 to TRBJ2-7, with 13 bases identical to TRBD2. Germline lookup yields CDR1 LNHDA and CDR2 SQIVND (reference sequence). This CDR3 region has 15 residues. The V gene end was trimmed by 3 bases and the J gene end by 1 base; junction bases not matched to a gene: 0. CDR3 protein: CASSMGLAGSYEQYF. For the CDR3, the DNA is TGTGCCAGTAGTATGGGACTAGCGGGATCCTACGAGCAGTACTTC.

The CDR3 DNA sequence: TGTGCCATCAGGAGCGGACTAGCGGGAGTGGGTTGGACAGATACGCAGTATTTT. Translated: CAIRSGLAGVGWTDTQYF. The rearrangement links TRBV10-3 to TRBJ2-3; 13 bases are shared with TRBD2. V lost 6 bases, J lost 3 bases, and 12 bases stayed unmatched. CDR3 length: 18 amino acids. Germline CDR1 is ENHRY and CDR2 is SYGVKD.

Concerning this clone itself: The junction departs from germline at one end; a sequencing error may be responsible. The rearrangement uses TRBV7-7 and TRBJ2-3; 8 bases match TRBD1. CDR1 is SSHAT, CDR2 FNYEAQ, per germline (reference sequence). The CDR3 totals 14 residues. Here the CDR3 reads CASSSGTGQDTQYF. The CDR3, as DNA: TGTGCTAGCAGCTCCGGGACAGGTCAAGATACGCAGTATTTT.

The chain links TRBV20-1 to TRBJ1-4; the D is unclear. The CDR3 loop spans 11 amino acids. Germline V gene data show CDR1 as DFQATT and CDR2 as SNEGSKA (reference sequence). Trimming pared 5 bases from V and 5 bases from J, leaving 6 bases between. The CDR3 region is CSAQLNEKLFF. CDR3 nucleotide sequence: TGCAGTGCTCAACTCAATGAAAAACTGTTTTTT.

The V and J genes are TRBV4-2 and TRBJ2-7, with D maybe TRBD1 (6 bases). V was cut by 0 bases and J by 4 bases, with 13 bases left in between. Per the germline V gene, CDR1 is LGHNA and CDR2 is YNFKEQ. The length of the CDR3 is 15 residues. The CDR3 sequence is CASSQEGRQAYEQYF. The CDR3 bases are TGTGCCAGCAGCCAAGAAGGCCGACAGGCGTACGAGCAGTACTTC.

This chain uses TRBV4-1 with TRBJ1-1; no reliable D call. The CDR3 totals 12 residues. Germline CDR1 and CDR2: MGHRA and YSYEKL. With 0 bases removed from V and 12 bases from J, the gap between germline ends came to 11 bases. The CDR3 reads CASSQDAEDTFF. The CDR3 nucleotides read TGCGCCAGCAGCCAAGACGCCGAAGATACTTTCTTT.

The J gene is TRBJ2-5, the V gene TRBV7-2; 8 positions match TRBD1. Trimming at V came to 1 base and at J to 4 bases, leaving 2 bases not matched to a gene. This CDR3 comprises 14 residues. The germline CDR1 and CDR2 sequences are SGHTA and FQGNSA. The CDR3 region has the DNA TGTGCCAGCAGCTTAGGACAGGGGATAGAGACCCAGTACTTC. Translating it yields CASSLGQGIETQYF.

The chain has TRBV6-1 and TRBJ1-2; D not resolved. CDR1 and CDR2 from the germline V gene are MNHNS and SASEGT. Trimming shortened V by 5 bases and J by 3 bases, and 10 bases separated the two germline ends. The CDR3 totals 13 residues. The CDR3 region is CASSPLDHYGYTF. DNA of the CDR3: TGTGCCAGCAGTCCCTTGGACCACTATGGCTACACCTTC.

This chain links TRBV6-5 with TRBJ1-5; the D is unclear. Germline V gene lookup returns CDR1 MNHEY and CDR2 SVGAGI. The ends were cut back, 6 bases at V and 2 bases at J, with 14 bases in the middle. This CDR3 is 15 amino acids long. The CDR3: CASSSRSRGNQPQHF. CDR3 bases: TGTGCCAGCAGCTCCCGTTCTCGGGGCAATCAGCCCCAGCATTTT.

V gene TRBV11-1 combines with J gene TRBJ2-1, with TRBD1 as a possible D gene (6 bases). The ends were cut back, 3 bases at V and 5 bases at J, with 14 bases in the middle. Germline V gene data show CDR1 as SGHAT and CDR2 as FQDESV (reference sequence). The CDR3 contains 15 residues. The CDR3 region is CASSLWLEGDNEQFF. The CDR3 nucleotides read TGTGCCAGCAGCTTGTGGCTAGAGGGGGACAATGAGCAGTTCTTC.

The V and J genes are TRBV5-6 and TRBJ2-1; perhaps TRBD2 as D (5 bases). Trimming pared 3 bases from V and 9 bases from J, leaving 16 bases between. Germline lookup yields CDR1 SGHDT and CDR2 YYEEEE. This CDR3 contains 14 residues. Here the CDR3 DNA reads TGTGCCAGCAGCTACCCACTAGTCACAACTGAGCAGTTCTTC. It specifies CASSYPLVTTEQFF.

The chain links TRBV18 to TRBJ1-5; no firm D call. Germline-derived CDR1 and CDR2 are KGHSH and LQKENI. V was clipped by 6 bases and J by 1 base, with 10 bases between them. The CDR3 consists of 14 residues. In nucleotides, the CDR3 is TGTGCCAGCTCGCGGACGGAAAGCAATCAGCCCCAGCATTTT. Amino acid sequence: CASSRTESNQPQHF.

The chain couples TRBV30 to TRBJ2-3; D gene uncertain. Trimming took off 0 bases at V and 4 bases at J, with 11 bases between the two ends. Germline V gene data show CDR1 as GTSNPN and CDR2 as SVGIG (reference sequence). This CDR3 is 14 amino acids long. CDR3 residues: CAWSVKDGADTQYF. For the CDR3, the DNA is TGTGCCTGGAGTGTAAAAGATGGGGCAGATACGCAGTATTTT.

The chain links TRBV5-1 to TRBJ1-1, with D possibly matching TRBD1 (6 bases). Germline-derived CDR1 and CDR2 are SGHRS and YFSETQ. CDR3 length: 14 residues. Trimming removed 4 bases at V and 3 bases at J, with 13 bases between. The CDR3 DNA reads TGCGCCAGCAGCGCAGAAGGGGGGGACACTGAAGCTTTCTTT. This encodes CASSAEGGDTEAFF.

The CDR3 coding sequence is TGTGCCTGGGCGACTAGCGGGAGATACAATGAGCAGTTCTTC. This sequence encodes CAWATSGRYNEQFF. The chain carries TRBV30 and TRBJ2-1, with TRBD2 matching over 12 bases. Germline V lookup: CDR1 GTSNPN, CDR2 SVGIG (reference sequence). With 5 bases clipped from V and 4 bases from J, the junction kept 3 bases outside the gene matches. CDR3 length: 14 residues.

This clone was seen a handful of times. The V and J genes are TRBV4-2 and TRBJ2-7, with D maybe TRBD1 (5 bases). V shed 1 base and J shed 2 bases, with 18 bases lying between them. Germline V gene sequence: CDR1 LGHNA, CDR2 YNFKEQ. The CDR3 extends over 17 amino acids. The CDR3 DNA reads TGTGCCAGCAGCCAAGGTGGGTGGGGCCAGGTAACCTACGAGCAGTACTTC. Its protein is CASSQGGWGQVTYEQYF.